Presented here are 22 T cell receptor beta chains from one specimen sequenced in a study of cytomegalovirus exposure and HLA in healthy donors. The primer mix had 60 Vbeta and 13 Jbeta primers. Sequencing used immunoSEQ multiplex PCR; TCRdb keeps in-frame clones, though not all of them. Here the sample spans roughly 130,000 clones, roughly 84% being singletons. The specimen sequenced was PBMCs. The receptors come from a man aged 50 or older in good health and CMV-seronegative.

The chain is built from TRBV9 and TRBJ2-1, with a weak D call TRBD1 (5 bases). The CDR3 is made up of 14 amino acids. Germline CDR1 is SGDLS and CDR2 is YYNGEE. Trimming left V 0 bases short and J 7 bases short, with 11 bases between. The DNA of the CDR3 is TGTGCCAGCAGCGTAGGGGGCAGAATAAATGAGCAGTTCTTC. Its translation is CASSVGGRINEQFF. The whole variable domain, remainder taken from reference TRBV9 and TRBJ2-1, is DSGVTQTPKHLITATGQRVTLRCSPRSGDLSVYWYQQSLDQGLQFLIQYYNGEERAKGNILERFSAQQFPDLHSELNLSSLELGDSALYFCASSVGGRINEQFFGPGTRLTVL.

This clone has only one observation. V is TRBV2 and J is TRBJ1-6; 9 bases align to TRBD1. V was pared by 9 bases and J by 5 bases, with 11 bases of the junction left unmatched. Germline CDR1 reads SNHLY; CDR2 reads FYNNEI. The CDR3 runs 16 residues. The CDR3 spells CASTDPDRGNNSPLHF. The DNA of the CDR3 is TGTGCCAGTACAGATCCCGACAGGGGGAATAATTCACCCCTCCACTTT.

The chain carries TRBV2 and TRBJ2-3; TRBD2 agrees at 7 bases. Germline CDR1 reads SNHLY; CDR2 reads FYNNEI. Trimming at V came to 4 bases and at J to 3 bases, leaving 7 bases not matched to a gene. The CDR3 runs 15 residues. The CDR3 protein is CASSVAGVGTDTQYF. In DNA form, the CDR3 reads TGTGCCAGCAGTGTGGCGGGGGTCGGGACAGATACGCAGTATTTT. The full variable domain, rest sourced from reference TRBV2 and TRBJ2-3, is EPEVTQTPSHQVTQMGQEVILRCVPISNHLYFYWYRQILGQKVEFLVSFYNNEISEKSEIFDDQFSVERPDGSNFTLKIRSTKLEDSAMYFCASSVAGVGTDTQYFGPGTRLTVL.

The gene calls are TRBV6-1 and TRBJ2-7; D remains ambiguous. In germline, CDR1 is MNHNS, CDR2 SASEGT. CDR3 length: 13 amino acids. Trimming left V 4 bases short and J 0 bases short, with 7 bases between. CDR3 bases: TGTGCCAGCAGTGGCGTGCGCTCCTACGAGCAGTACTTC. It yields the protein CASSGVRSYEQYF.

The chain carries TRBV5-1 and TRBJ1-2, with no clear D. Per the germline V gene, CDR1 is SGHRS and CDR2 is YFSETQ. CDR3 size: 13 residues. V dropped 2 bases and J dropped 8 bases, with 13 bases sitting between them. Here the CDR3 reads CASSFLGSEGYTF. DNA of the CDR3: TGCGCCAGCAGCTTTCTAGGTTCGGAAGGCTACACCTTC.

The CDR3 DNA reads TGCGCCAGCTCCGGACGGGACAGGGGTTTCGATGAGCAGTTCTTC. Its translation: CASSGRDRGFDEQFF. J is TRBJ2-1 and V is TRBV4-3; TRBD1 aligns across 10 bases. The CDR3 covers 15 residues. V dropped 8 bases and J dropped 8; count of bases not matched to a gene: 12. Germline V gene data show CDR1 as LGHNA and CDR2 as YSLEER.

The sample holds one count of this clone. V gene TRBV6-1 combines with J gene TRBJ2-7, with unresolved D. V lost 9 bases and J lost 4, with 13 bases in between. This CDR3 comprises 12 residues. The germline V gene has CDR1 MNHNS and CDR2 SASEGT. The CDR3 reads CARETDLYEQYF. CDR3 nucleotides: TGTGCCAGGGAGACCGACCTTTACGAGCAGTACTTC.

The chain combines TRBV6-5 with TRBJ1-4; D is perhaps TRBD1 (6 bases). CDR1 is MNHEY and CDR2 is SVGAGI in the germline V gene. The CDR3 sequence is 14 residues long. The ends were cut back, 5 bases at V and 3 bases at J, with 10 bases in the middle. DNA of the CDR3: TGTGCCAGCAGTCGGGACATCTCTAATGAAAAACTGTTTTTT. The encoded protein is CASSRDISNEKLFF.

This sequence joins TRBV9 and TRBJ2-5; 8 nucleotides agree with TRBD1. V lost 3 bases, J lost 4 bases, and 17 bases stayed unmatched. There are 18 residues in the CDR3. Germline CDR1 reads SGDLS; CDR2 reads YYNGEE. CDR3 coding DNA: TGTGCCAGCAGCGCCAACAGCGGCGAAGACAGGGGACCAGAGACCCAGTACTTC. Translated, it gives CASSANSGEDRGPETQYF.

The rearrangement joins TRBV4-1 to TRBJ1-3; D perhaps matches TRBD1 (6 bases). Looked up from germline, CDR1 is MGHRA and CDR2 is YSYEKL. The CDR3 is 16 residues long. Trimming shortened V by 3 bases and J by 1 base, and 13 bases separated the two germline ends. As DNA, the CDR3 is TGCGCCAGCAGCCACACGACAGGACGATCTGGAAACACCATATATTTT. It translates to CASSHTTGRSGNTIYF.

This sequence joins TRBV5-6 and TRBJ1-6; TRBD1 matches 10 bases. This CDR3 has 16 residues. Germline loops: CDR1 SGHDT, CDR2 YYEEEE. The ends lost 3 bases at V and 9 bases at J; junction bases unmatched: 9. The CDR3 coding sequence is TGTGCCAGCAGCTCCCACAAGTGGGACAGGGGTTCACCCCTCCACTTT. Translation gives CASSSHKWDRGSPLHF.

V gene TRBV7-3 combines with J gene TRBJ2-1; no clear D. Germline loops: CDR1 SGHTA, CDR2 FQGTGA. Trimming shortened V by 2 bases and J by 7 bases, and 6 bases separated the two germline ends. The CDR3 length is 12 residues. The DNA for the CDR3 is TGTGCCAGCAGCTTAGGGCTGAATGAGCAGTTCTTC. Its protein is CASSLGLNEQFF.

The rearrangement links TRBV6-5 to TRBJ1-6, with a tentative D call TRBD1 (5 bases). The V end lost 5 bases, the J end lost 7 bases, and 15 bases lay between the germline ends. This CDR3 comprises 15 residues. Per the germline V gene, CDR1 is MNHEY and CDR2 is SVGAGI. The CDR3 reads CASSHTGLGNSPLHF. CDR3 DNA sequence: TGTGCCAGCAGTCACACAGGTTTGGGGAATTCACCCCTCCACTTT.

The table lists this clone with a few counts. The CDR3 protein is CASSIDLPSGVYNEQFF. DNA for the CDR3: TGTGCCAGTAGTATAGATCTACCTAGCGGGGTATACAATGAGCAGTTCTTC. The chain couples TRBV19 to TRBJ2-1; 9 bases fit TRBD2. V lost 0 bases, J lost 4 bases, and 7 bases stayed unmatched. In germline, CDR1 is LNHDA, CDR2 SQIVND (reference sequence). The CDR3 sequence is 17 residues long. The complete variable domain, with remaining parts taken from reference TRBV19 and TRBJ2-1, reads DGGITQSPKYLFRKEGQNVTLSCEQNLNHDAMYWYRQDPGQGLRLIYYSQIVNDFQKGDIAEGYSVSREKKESFPLTVTSAQKNPTAFYLCASSIDLPSGVYNEQFFGPGTRLTVL.

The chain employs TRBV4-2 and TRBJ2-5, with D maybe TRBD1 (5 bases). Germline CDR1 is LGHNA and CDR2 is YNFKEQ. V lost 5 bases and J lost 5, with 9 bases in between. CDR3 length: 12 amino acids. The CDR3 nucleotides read TGTGCCAGCAGCGGTTCAGGGGAGACCCAGTACTTC. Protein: CASSGSGETQYF.

The CDR3 DNA reads TGTGCCAGCAGTTTACGACAGGGGTTCCACGAGCAGTACTTC. It codes for CASSLRQGFHEQYF. V gene TRBV28 combines with J gene TRBJ2-7; 8 nucleotides match TRBD1. V was pared by 2 bases and J by 5 bases, with 5 bases of the junction left unmatched. Germline assignment: CDR1 MDHEN and CDR2 SYDVKM. This CDR3 is 14 amino acids long.

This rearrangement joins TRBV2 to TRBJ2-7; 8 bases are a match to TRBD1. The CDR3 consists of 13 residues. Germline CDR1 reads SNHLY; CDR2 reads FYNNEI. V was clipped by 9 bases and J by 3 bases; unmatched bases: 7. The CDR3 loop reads CASTGTGGYEQYF. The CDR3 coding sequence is TGTGCCAGTACCGGGACAGGCGGCTACGAGCAGTACTTC.

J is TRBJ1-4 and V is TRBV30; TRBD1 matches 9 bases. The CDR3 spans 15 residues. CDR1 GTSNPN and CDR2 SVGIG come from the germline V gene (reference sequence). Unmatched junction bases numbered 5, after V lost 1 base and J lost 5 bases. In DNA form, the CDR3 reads TGTGCCTGGAGTGATTTGGGACAGGGCAATGAAAAACTGTTTTTT. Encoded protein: CAWSDLGQGNEKLFF.

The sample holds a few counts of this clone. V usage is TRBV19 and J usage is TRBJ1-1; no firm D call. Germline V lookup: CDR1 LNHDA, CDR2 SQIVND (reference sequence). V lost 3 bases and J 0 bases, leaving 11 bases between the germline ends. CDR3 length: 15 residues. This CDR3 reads CASSITGVLNTEAFF. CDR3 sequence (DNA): TGTGCCAGTAGTATCACGGGAGTCTTGAACACTGAAGCTTTCTTT.

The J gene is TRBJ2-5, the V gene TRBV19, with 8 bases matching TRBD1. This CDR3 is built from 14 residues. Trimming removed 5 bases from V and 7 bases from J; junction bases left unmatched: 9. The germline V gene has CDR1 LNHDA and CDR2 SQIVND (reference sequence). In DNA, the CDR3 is TGTGCCAGTAGTTCCGGGACAGGCGTTGGGACCCAGTACTTC. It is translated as CASSSGTGVGTQYF.

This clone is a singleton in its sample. CDR3 region: CASSGVGEADSYEQYF. As DNA, the CDR3 is TGTGCCAGCAGCGGTGTGGGGGAGGCGGACTCCTACGAGCAGTACTTC. The J gene is TRBJ2-7, the V gene TRBV7-9; possible D gene TRBD2, 6 bases. The CDR3 totals 16 residues. The germline CDR1 and CDR2 sequences are SEHNR and FQNEAQ (reference sequence). Trimming took off 5 bases at V and 0 bases at J, with 17 bases between the two ends.

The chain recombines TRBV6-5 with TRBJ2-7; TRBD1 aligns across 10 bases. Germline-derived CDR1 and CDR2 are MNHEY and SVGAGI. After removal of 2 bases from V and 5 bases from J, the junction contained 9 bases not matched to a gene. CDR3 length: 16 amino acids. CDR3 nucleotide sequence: TGTGCCAGCAGTTACGCCGGGACAGGGGATATGGACGAGCAGTACTTC. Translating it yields CASSYAGTGDMDEQYF.